The 6 T cell receptor beta chains in this list originate from one sample, sequenced in a study of T cells after yellow fever vaccination. TCRdb re-called the 5' RACE reads with MiXCR, one entry per CDR3 protein. The table shows roughly 250,000 distinct CDR3 sequences, with 10% to 15% occurring only once. Material: CD4+ T cells sorted from PBMCs, obtained 45 days after the yellow fever booster vaccination. All receptors derive from a man under 40 who received the YFV17D yellow fever vaccine.

In this sample, this clonotype turned up a few times. The rearrangement joins TRBV9 to TRBJ2-2; D is tentatively TRBD1 or TRBD2 (5 bases each). Germline lookup yields CDR1 SGDLS and CDR2 YYNGEE. Trimming left V 4 bases short and J 7 bases short, with 20 bases between. This CDR3 comprises 16 residues. The CDR3 coding sequence is TGTGCCAGCAGCCCGCTAATCGTGCAGAGGGGCGGGGAGCTGTTTTTT. Translated, it gives CASSPLIVQRGGELFF.

The V call is TRBV5-1, the J call TRBJ2-1, with 10 bases fitting TRBD2. The V segment lost 1 base and the J segment 12 bases; nucleotides outside the gene matches: 10. CDR1 is SGHRS and CDR2 is YFSETQ in the germline V gene. The CDR3 contains 15 residues. CDR3 sequence: CASSLNSVVAGGQFF. The CDR3 DNA follows: TGCGCCAGCAGCTTGAATTCAGTGGTAGCGGGAGGGCAGTTCTTC.

J is TRBJ2-5 and V is TRBV5-1; D gene uncertain. Germline V CDR1 and CDR2: SGHRS, YFSETQ. Trimming took off 4 bases at V and 0 bases at J, with 13 bases between the two ends. The CDR3 covers 15 residues. The CDR3 protein is CASSPYGANQETQYF. CDR3 nucleotides: TGCGCCAGCAGCCCTTATGGCGCAAACCAAGAGACCCAGTACTTC. The full variable domain, its missing parts supplied by reference TRBV5-1 and TRBJ2-5, is KAGVTQTPRYLIKTRGQQVTLSCSPISGHRSVSWYQQTPGQGLQFLFEYFSETQRNKGNFPGRFSGRQFSNSRSEMNVSTLELGDSALYLCASSPYGANQETQYFGPGTRLLVL.

The V and J genes are TRBV4-2 and TRBJ1-3; 11 nucleotides line up with TRBD1. This CDR3 region has 20 residues. J gave up 0 bases and V 5 bases, and 15 bases lay outside the gene matches. Germline CDR1 LGHNA, CDR2 YNFKEQ. CDR3 residues: CASSTRTGGLIDNSGNTIYF. CDR3 in DNA: TGTGCCAGCAGCACCCGGACAGGGGGCCTAATCGACAACTCTGGAAACACCATATATTTT.

V usage is TRBV5-1 and J usage is TRBJ2-3, with D possibly matching TRBD1 (6 bases). Germline loops: CDR1 SGHRS, CDR2 YFSETQ. The CDR3 length is 15 residues. V was clipped by 0 bases and J by 4 bases, with 12 bases between them. Here the CDR3 reads CASSLVRGPSDTQYF. The CDR3 nucleotides read TGCGCCAGCAGCTTGGTCAGGGGACCTTCAGATACGCAGTATTTT.

This clonotype was observed a few times. The gene calls are TRBV4-2 and TRBJ2-7; TRBD2 matches 9 bases. The length of the CDR3 is 18 residues. The germline gives CDR1 LGHNA, CDR2 YNFKEQ. J gave up 4 bases and V 0 bases, and 13 bases lay outside the gene matches. CDR3 sequence (DNA): TGTGCCAGCAGCCAAGATGTAGTAGCGGGAGTTACCTCTTACGAGCAGTACTTC. Translation gives CASSQDVVAGVTSYEQYF.